This T cell receptor (beta chain) was profiled in a study of cytomegalovirus exposure and HLA in healthy donors. A single count supports this clone. As yet, its antigen is unknown. The PCR employed 60 Vbeta primers together with 13 Jbeta primers. This table comes from immunoSEQ multiplex PCR, and its TCRdb copy is limited to in-frame clones, with some not included. The table lists just over 150,000 clones, roughly 79% of them singletons. The length of the CDR3 is 15 residues. Germline V gene sequence: CDR1 KGHSH, CDR2 LQKENI. V trimming: 2 bases; J trimming: 1 base; junction bases outside the gene matches: 3. Study results and caveats: With further analysis later on, most CMV-associated TCR beta chains appeared HLA-restricted. Researchers reportedly found TCR beta sequences accurately predicted most subjects' HLA-A and HLA-B alleles.

This TCR came from a woman aged 45-60 years in good health and CMV-seropositive. The sequencing sample was made of PBMCs. The J gene is TRBJ2-7, the V gene TRBV18; 9 bases match TRBD2. The CDR3 spells CASSPGLAISYEQYF. CDR3 nucleotides: TGTGCCAGCTCACCAGGACTAGCGATTTCCTACGAGCAGTACTTC.